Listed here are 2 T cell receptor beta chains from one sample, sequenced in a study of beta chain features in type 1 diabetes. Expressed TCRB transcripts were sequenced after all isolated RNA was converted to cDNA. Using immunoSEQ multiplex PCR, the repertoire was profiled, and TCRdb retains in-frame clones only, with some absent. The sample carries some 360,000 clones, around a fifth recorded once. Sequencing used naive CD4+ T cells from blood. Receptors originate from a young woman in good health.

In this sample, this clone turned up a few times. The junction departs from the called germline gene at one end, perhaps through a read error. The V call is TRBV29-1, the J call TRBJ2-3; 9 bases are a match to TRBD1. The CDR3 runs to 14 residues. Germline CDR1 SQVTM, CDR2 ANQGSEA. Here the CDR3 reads CSVEGQGATNTQYF. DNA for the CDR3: TGCAGCGTCGAGGGACAGGGTGCCACAAATACGCAGTATTTT.

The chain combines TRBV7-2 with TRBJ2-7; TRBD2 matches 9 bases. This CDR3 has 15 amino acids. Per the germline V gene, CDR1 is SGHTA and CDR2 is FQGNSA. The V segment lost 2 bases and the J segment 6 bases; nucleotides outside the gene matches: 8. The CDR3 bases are TGTGCCAGCAGCTTACTAGCGGGGACTTTCTCCGAGCAGTACTTC. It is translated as CASSLLAGTFSEQYF.